Shown below are 24 T cell receptor beta chains from a single sample sequenced in a study of identical twins. TCRdb itself ran the 5' RACE reads through MiXCR, one entry per CDR3 protein. The repertoire holds approximately 230,000 distinct CDR3 sequences, over 5% seen once, with 14% to 15% in the top ten. A further study also used this sample, focusing on T cells expressing NK-cell markers.

The specimen sequenced was CD8+ T cells sorted from blood. These receptors all stem from a woman aged 18-35 years in good health.

The rearrangement links TRBV3-1 to TRBJ1-4; 8 bases are shared with TRBD1. Trimming removed 0 bases from V and 4 bases from J; junction bases left unmatched: 13. The CDR3 length is 19 residues. Germline V gives CDR1 LGHDT, CDR2 YNNKEL (reference sequence). The CDR3 DNA reads TGTGCCAGCAGCCAAGATAACGCAGGGGGCAGTCCCGGTAATGAAAAACTGTTTTTT. Its protein product is CASSQDNAGGSPGNEKLFF.

This clonotype was seen a few times. CDR3 nucleotide sequence: TGTGCCAGCAGAACAGGGGAGCGGGGTAACTATGGCTACACCTTC. Its translation: CASRTGERGNYGYTF. This sequence joins TRBV9 and TRBJ1-2; 7 positions agree with TRBD1. The CDR3 length is 15 residues. Per germline, CDR1 SGDLS and CDR2 YYNGEE. The V gene end was trimmed by 5 bases and the J gene end by 1 base; junction bases not matched to a gene: 8.

V is TRBV9 and J is TRBJ2-7; D is possibly TRBD1 (6 bases). This CDR3 has 14 amino acids. Between the trimmed V and J ends, which lost 4 bases and 0 bases, there was a span of 11 bases. Germline assignment: CDR1 SGDLS and CDR2 YYNGEE. CDR3 loop: CASSPTGNSYEQYF. The CDR3 coding sequence is TGTGCCAGCAGCCCCACAGGGAACTCCTACGAGCAGTACTTC.

This clonotype was observed at least ten times. The CDR3 sequence: CSVEGPAYEQYF. CDR3 nucleotide sequence: TGCAGCGTTGAAGGACCAGCCTACGAGCAGTACTTC. The chain links TRBV29-1 to TRBJ2-7; D remains unclear. The CDR3 totals 12 residues. Germline loops: CDR1 SQVTM, CDR2 ANQGSEA. Trimming took 1 base from V and 2 from J, leaving 6 bases between them.

This clonotype was recorded a few times. The chain links TRBV5-6 to TRBJ1-1; TRBD1 is a possible D gene (6 bases). Germline CDR1 is SGHDT and CDR2 is YYEEEE. CDR3 length: 15 residues. The V end was cut by 5 bases, the J end by 4 bases, with 18 bases between. The CDR3 DNA is TGTGCCAGCAGTGAAGGACAGATGGTTAGCACTGAAGCTTTCTTT. This encodes CASSEGQMVSTEAFF.

The chain combines TRBV20-1 with TRBJ2-1, with D tentatively TRBD1 (6 bases). The CDR3 runs to 12 residues. V lost 6 bases, J lost 2 bases, and 8 bases lay in between. The germline CDR1 and CDR2 sequences are DFQATT and SNEGSKA (reference sequence). CDR3 bases: TGCAGTGCCTGGGACACCTACAATGAGCAGTTCTTC. Protein: CSAWDTYNEQFF.

This chain links TRBV6-2 or TRBV6-3 with TRBJ2-1; D could derive from TRBD1 or TRBD2 (5 bases each). V was clipped by 5 bases and J by 6 bases, with 8 bases between them. The CDR3 length is 12 residues. CDR1 MNHEY and CDR2 SVGEGT come from the germline V gene. Here the CDR3 DNA reads TGTGCCAGCAGTACCGGGACCAATGAGCAGTTCTTC. As protein: CASSTGTNEQFF.

The genes are TRBV27 and TRBJ2-1; D not resolved. The CDR3 has 15 amino acids. The V gene's germline CDR1 is MNHEY and CDR2 SMNVEV (reference sequence). Trimming pared 6 bases from V and 10 bases from J, leaving 22 bases between. CDR3 nucleotides: TGTGCCAGCAGCCCCGGTGCCGGCCAGGTTGGAGAGCAGTTCTTC. The encoded protein is CASSPGAGQVGEQFF.

At least ten counts were recorded for this clonotype. The chain uses TRBV6-5 and TRBJ2-1; TRBD2 matches at 8 bases. Germline V CDR1 and CDR2: MNHEY, SVGAGI. The CDR3 loop spans 18 amino acids. V gave up 0 bases and J gave up 8 bases; unmatched junction bases: 15. The CDR3 is CASSYSIQVQRGGDEQFF. The CDR3 region has the DNA TGTGCCAGCAGTTACTCGATCCAAGTGCAACGGGGGGGGGATGAGCAGTTCTTC.

This chain uses TRBV9 with TRBJ2-7; D remains ambiguous. Trimming removed 4 bases at V and 1 base at J, with 12 bases between. This CDR3 contains 14 residues. Germline values: CDR1 SGDLS, CDR2 YYNGEE. In DNA form, the CDR3 reads TGTGCCAGCAGCCCCTTGATATGGTCCTACGAGCAGTACTTC. This gives the protein CASSPLIWSYEQYF.

This clonotype has more than one count but fewer than ten. The rearrangement uses TRBV15 and TRBJ1-1, with unresolved D. The germline V and J ends were trimmed by 6 bases and 8 bases, with 10 bases remaining between them. The CDR3 has 11 amino acids. The germline V gene encodes CDR1 LNHNV and CDR2 YYDKDF (reference sequence). The CDR3 is CATRESGEAFF. CDR3 nucleotides: TGTGCCACCAGGGAATCGGGGGAAGCTTTCTTT.

At least ten counts were recorded for this clonotype. This chain uses TRBV12-3 or TRBV12-4 with TRBJ2-7; D call uncertain. V dropped 3 bases and J dropped 4 bases, with 13 bases sitting between them. This CDR3 is 14 amino acids long. The CDR3 DNA reads as TGTGCCAGCAGTTTTGCTGACGGCTCTTACGAGCAGTACTTC. Protein sequence: CASSFADGSYEQYF.

J is TRBJ1-5 and V is TRBV27; D is unresolved. The CDR3 loop spans 15 amino acids. V was shortened by 1 base and J by 2 bases, with 9 bases between the two germline ends. Germline CDR1 MNHEY, CDR2 SMNVEV (reference sequence). The CDR3 region is CASSLWGSGNQPQHF. The CDR3 bases are TGTGCCAGCAGTTTATGGGGTAGCGGCAATCAGCCCCAGCATTTT.

This clonotype was detected many times. The chain carries TRBV7-9 and TRBJ1-1, with D uncertain. V lost 3 bases and J lost 1, with 18 bases in between. Germline V gene lookup returns CDR1 SEHNR and CDR2 FQNEAQ (reference sequence). The CDR3 has 17 residues. CDR3 nucleotide sequence: TGTGCCAGCAGCTTGGGCAGTGTGAGGACGAGGAACACTGAAGCTTTCTTT. Residues: CASSLGSVRTRNTEAFF.

The chain couples TRBV6-1 to TRBJ2-5; 7 positions agree with TRBD1. Germline V gives CDR1 MNHNS, CDR2 SASEGT. CDR3 length: 15 residues. Trimming took 7 bases from V and 6 from J; bases not matched to a gene: 14. The CDR3 DNA reads as TGTGCCAGCAACGACCGGGACAGACGTATCCAGACCCAGTACTTC. Translation gives CASNDRDRRIQTQYF.

This clonotype turned up a few times. The rearrangement links TRBV19 to TRBJ1-5; 7 bases are a match to TRBD1. V lost 7 bases and J lost 6; bases outside the gene matches: 6. Germline V gives CDR1 LNHDA, CDR2 SQIVND (reference sequence). The CDR3 totals 13 residues. The CDR3: CASKGQGGQPQHF. The CDR3 DNA reads TGTGCCAGTAAGGGCCAGGGGGGTCAGCCCCAGCATTTT.

This clonotype was detected a few times. This rearrangement joins TRBV6-2 or TRBV6-3 to TRBJ2-1; tentatively, D is TRBD2 (5 bases). This CDR3 has 11 amino acids. Germline CDR1 reads MNHEY; CDR2 reads SVGEGT. Trimming removed 10 bases at V and 9 bases at J, with 13 bases between. CDR3 region: CATILATEQFF. The CDR3 DNA reads as TGTGCCACCATATTAGCGACTGAGCAGTTCTTC.

This clonotype showed up many times. The chain uses TRBV5-1 and TRBJ2-7; 10 bases fit TRBD2. Trimming at V came to 2 bases and at J to 4 bases, leaving 3 bases not matched to a gene. The CDR3 is 14 residues long. The V gene's germline CDR1 is SGHRS and CDR2 YFSETQ. The CDR3, as DNA: TGCGCCAGCAGCTTCGGTAGCGGGGGGTACGAGCAGTACTTC. It is translated as CASSFGSGGYEQYF. Full variable domain (outside the CDR3, taken from reference TRBV5-1 and TRBJ2-7): KAGVTQTPRYLIKTRGQQVTLSCSPISGHRSVSWYQQTPGQGLQFLFEYFSETQRNKGNFPGRFSGRQFSNSRSEMNVSTLELGDSALYLCASSFGSGGYEQYFGPGTRLTVT.

Ten or more counts support this clonotype. This sequence joins TRBV7-2 and TRBJ2-1, with D possibly being TRBD2 (6 bases). This CDR3 region has 17 residues. V dropped 5 bases and J dropped 2 bases, with 19 bases sitting between them. The germline CDR1 and CDR2 sequences are SGHTA and FQGNSA. The CDR3, as DNA: TGTGCCAGCAGCGCCCGGGCCCTAGCGATCCCCTACAATGAGCAGTTCTTC. It translates to CASSARALAIPYNEQFF.

This clonotype was recorded at least ten times. J is TRBJ2-7 and V is TRBV29-1, with D hard to call. Germline assignment: CDR1 SQVTM and CDR2 ANQGSEA. The CDR3 runs 15 residues. The V end lost 0 bases, the J end lost 3 bases, and 15 bases lay between the germline ends. This CDR3 reads CSVEDVGSNGYEQYF. As DNA, the CDR3 is TGCAGCGTTGAAGATGTGGGCAGCAACGGCTACGAGCAGTACTTC.

This chain links TRBV27 with TRBJ2-1; 9 positions agree with TRBD2. The CDR3 length is 15 residues. V lost 2 bases, J lost 8 bases, and 7 bases stayed unmatched. Germline CDR1 MNHEY, CDR2 SMNVEV (reference sequence). The CDR3 spells CASSLISLAGHEQFF. The CDR3 bases are TGTGCCAGCAGTTTAATTAGCCTAGCGGGGCATGAGCAGTTCTTC.

This clonotype came up many times. The chain is built from TRBV10-3 and TRBJ2-5; D is possibly TRBD2 (6 bases). This CDR3 region has 12 residues. Trimming took off 10 bases at V and 5 bases at J, with 14 bases between the two ends. CDR1 and CDR2 from the germline V gene are ENHRY and SYGVKD. CDR3 region: CATRDGWETQYF. The CDR3 DNA reads TGTGCCACGCGGGACGGATGGGAGACCCAGTACTTC.

In this sample, this clonotype turned up many times. The V call is TRBV10-3, the J call TRBJ2-1; 10 bases are a match to TRBD2. The junction had 3 bases not matched to a gene; V was cut back by 10 bases and J by 6 bases. Germline V gene data show CDR1 as ENHRY and CDR2 as SYGVKD. This CDR3 comprises 12 residues. The CDR3 here is CATRLAGNEQFF. The CDR3 DNA sequence: TGTGCCACCAGACTAGCGGGCAATGAGCAGTTCTTC.

This clonotype was counted ten times or more. This rearrangement joins TRBV28 to TRBJ2-2; D is undetermined. V was trimmed by 2 bases and J by 1 base, leaving 8 bases between them. Germline assignment: CDR1 MDHEN and CDR2 SYDVKM. This CDR3 spans 15 amino acids. DNA for the CDR3: TGTGCCAGCAGTTTAATGACTGGGAACACCGGGGAGCTGTTTTTT. It is translated as CASSLMTGNTGELFF.